Each of the 28 T cell receptor beta chains below was sequenced from the same sample in a study of T cell clonality in common variable immunodeficiency. The study's findings and limits: Reportedly, TCR beta sequences from common variable immunodeficiency showed fewer deletions and N-nucleotide insertions.

Using immunoSEQ multiplex PCR, the repertoire was profiled, and TCRdb retains in-frame clones only, with some absent. This sample has some 14,000 clones, each found more than once. Their antigens remain unidentified. Specimen: peripheral blood mononuclear cells. Every receptor here comes from a human donor with common variable immunodeficiency.

This clone was seen a handful of times. The CDR3 loop reads CASSEGEGSYNEQFF. CDR3 DNA (partial): TGTGCCAGCAGTGAAGGGGAGGGGTCCTACAATGAG. V is TRBV6-1 and J is TRBJ2-1; 7 positions match TRBD2. The read finishes 3 residues shy of the CDR3 end, and the germline J gene is used to complete it. With 1 base clipped from V and 1 base from J, the junction kept 1 base outside the gene matches. The CDR3 consists of 15 residues. Germline V gene data show CDR1 as MNHNS and CDR2 as SASEGT.

This clone occurred a few times. The read falls 3 residues short of the CDR3 end, and the missing part is taken from the germline J gene. The rearrangement joins TRBV18 to TRBJ1-3, with TRBD1 matching over 7 bases. CDR1 is KGHSH and CDR2 is LQKENI in the germline V gene. Trimming cost V 3 bases and J 4 bases; bases outside gene matches: 9. The CDR3 spans 16 residues. The CDR3 sequence is CASSPTGGTAGNTIYF. The covered CDR3 bases are TGTGCCAGCTCACCCACGGGAGGGACAGCAGGAAACACC.

In its sample, this clone is medium-sized. The read ends 3 residues early relative to the CDR3; the germline J gene fills the gap. The chain links TRBV30 to TRBJ2-2, with 8 bases matching TRBD1. V lost 2 bases to trimming and J lost 4 bases; unmatched junction nucleotides: 6. Germline V CDR1 and CDR2: GTSNPN, SVGIG (reference sequence). This CDR3 is 15 amino acids long. CDR3 DNA (partial): TGTGCCTGGAGTAGCGGACAGGGTACCACCGGGGAG. Its protein product is CAWSSGQGTTGE. The entire CDR3 reads CAWSSGQGTTGELFF.

This clone is labeled as medium-sized. The CDR3 end lies 3 residues beyond the end of the read and is filled in from the germline J gene. This chain links TRBV5-4 with TRBJ2-3, with 12 bases aligning to TRBD1. Trimming removed 3 bases from V and 6 bases from J; junction bases left unmatched: 5. Germline lookup yields CDR1 SGHNT and CDR2 YYREEE (reference sequence). The CDR3 sequence is 15 residues long. CDR3 DNA (partial): TGTGCCAGCAGCTGGGGGACAGGGGGCTTCGATACG. It translates to CASSWGTGGFDT. The full CDR3 is CASSWGTGGFDTQYF.

In this sample, this clone turned up a few times. The sequenced fragment ends 3 residues before the CDR3 boundary, so the rest is inferred from the germline J gene. This chain uses TRBV7-2 with TRBJ2-7; TRBD1 matches at 10 bases. The germline V gene encodes CDR1 SGHTA and CDR2 FQGNSA. V was pared by 5 bases and J by 3 bases, with 7 bases of the junction left unmatched. The CDR3 is made up of 15 amino acids. Incomplete CDR3 DNA: TGTGCCAGCAGCCCCGCAGGGACAGGGGACTACGAG. This translates into CASSPAGTGDYE. In full, the CDR3 is CASSPAGTGDYEQYF.

Details on this clone: The read falls 3 residues short of the CDR3 end, and the missing part is taken from the germline J gene. The chain recombines TRBV7-6 with TRBJ2-7, with 8 bases that match TRBD1. V shed 3 bases, J shed 4 bases, and the junction held 5 bases outside the gene matches. CDR1 is SGHVS, CDR2 FNYEAQ, per germline. There are 14 residues in the CDR3. Partial CDR3 DNA: TGTGCCAGCAGCTTGGTCACAGGGGGGTACGAG. It yields the protein CASSLVTGGYE. The whole CDR3 sequence reads CASSLVTGGYEQYF. The entire variable domain, with the rest obtained from reference TRBV7-6 and TRBJ2-7, is as follows: GAGVSQSPRYKVTKRGQDVALRCDPISGHVSLYWYRQALGQGPEFLTYFNYEAQQDKSGLPNDRFSAERPEGSISTLTIQRTEQRDSAMYRCASSLVTGGYEQYFGPGTRLTVT.

CDR3: CASSSRTANYGYTF. Incomplete CDR3 DNA: TGTGCCAGCAGCTCAAGGACAGCCAACTATGGC. J is TRBJ1-2 and V is TRBV7-2; D might be TRBD1 (6 bases). Read data end 3 residues before the CDR3 end; the end is taken from the germline J gene. The CDR3 contains 14 residues. CDR1 and CDR2 (germline): SGHTA, FQGNSA. Trimming removed 4 bases at V and 2 bases at J, with 11 bases between.

This clone appeared many times. The read is 3 residues too short to cover the CDR3 end, so that end is filled in from the germline J gene. The chain recombines TRBV6-2 or TRBV6-3 with TRBJ2-7, with TRBD2 matching over 12 bases. Germline assignment: CDR1 MNHEY and CDR2 SVGEGT. There are 15 residues in the CDR3. V trimming: 7 bases; J trimming: 2 bases; junction bases outside the gene matches: 6. CDR3 DNA, as far as it was read: TGTGCCAGCAACCACCGGACTAGCGGGGCCTACGAG. This gives the protein CASNHRTSGAYE. The CDR3 in its entirety is CASNHRTSGAYEQYF.

This clone was seen a few times. The observed sequence ends 3 residues before the CDR3 terminus, with the missing tail filled in from the germline J gene. The J gene is TRBJ2-1, the V gene TRBV7-7; TRBD2 aligns across 10 bases. The CDR3 length is 16 residues. V shed 5 bases, J shed 8 bases, and the junction held 12 bases outside the gene matches. CDR1 is SSHAT, CDR2 FNYEAQ, per germline (reference sequence). CDR3 DNA, as far as it was read: TGTGCCAGCAGCCAACTAGCGGGGACCCCTGGGGATGAG. Translated, it gives CASSQLAGTPGDE. The full CDR3 protein reads CASSQLAGTPGDEQFF.

In regard to this clone: With the read ending 3 residues before the CDR3 end, the germline J gene is used to fill in that end. The rearrangement links TRBV6-1 to TRBJ2-4; 8 nucleotides align to TRBD2. Trimming at V came to 4 bases and at J to 5 bases, leaving 7 bases not matched to a gene. The CDR3 sequence is 15 residues long. Germline CDR1 is MNHNS and CDR2 is SASEGT. The CDR3 sequence: CASSAGGGWENIQYF. CDR3 DNA, as far as it was read: TGTGCCAGCAGTGCGGGGGGGGGCTGGGAAAACATT.

A remark on this clone: With the read ending 3 residues before the CDR3 end, the germline J gene is used to fill in that end. The chain links TRBV5-6 to TRBJ1-2; D unclear. The CDR3 runs to 11 residues. Germline V gene data show CDR1 as SGHDT and CDR2 as YYEEEE. The V end was cut by 4 bases, the J end by 7 bases, with 8 bases between. CDR3 in amino acids: CASSTSGGYTF. Partial CDR3 DNA: TGTGCCAGCAGCACCTCCGGTGGC.

This clone was found a few times. The missing CDR3 end, 3 residues past where the read stops, is filled in from the germline J gene. The chain has TRBV10-2 and TRBJ2-7, with unresolved D. Germline values: CDR1 WSHSY, CDR2 SAAADI. This CDR3 contains 13 residues. The germline V and J ends were trimmed by 6 bases and 0 bases, with 9 bases remaining between them. The CDR3 DNA, read in part, is TGCGCCAGCAGGGCCACGAGCTCCTACGAG. Its protein is CASRATSSYE. The entire CDR3 protein is CASRATSSYEQYF.

This clone was detected ten times or more. The read ends 3 residues early relative to the CDR3; the germline J gene fills the gap. V and J are TRBV5-1 and TRBJ2-6, with 7 bases fitting TRBD1. CDR3 size: 17 residues. The junction had 6 bases not matched to a gene; V was cut back by 3 bases and J by 0 bases. Germline loops: CDR1 SGHRS, CDR2 YFSETQ. The CDR3: CASSSGTEYSGANVLTF. The part of the CDR3 DNA that was read is TGCGCCAGCAGCTCCGGGACAGAGTACTCTGGGGCCAACGTC.

Worth noting for this clone: With the read ending 3 residues before the CDR3 end, the germline J gene is used to fill in that end. This chain joins TRBV30 and TRBJ1-5, with D perhaps TRBD1 (5 bases). Trimming cost V 2 bases and J 0 bases, with 14 bases left between them. In germline, CDR1 is GTSNPN, CDR2 SVGIG (reference sequence). The CDR3 loop spans 16 amino acids. This CDR3 reads CAWSLDWQGSNQPQHF. CDR3 DNA (partial): TGTGCCTGGAGTCTTGATTGGCAGGGTAGCAATCAGCCC. The whole variable domain, remainder taken from reference TRBV30 and TRBJ1-5, is SQTIHQWPATLVQPVGSPLSLECTVEGTSNPNLYWYRQAAGRGLQLLFYSVGIGQISSEVPQNLSASRPQDRQFILSSKKLLLSDSGFYLCAWSLDWQGSNQPQHFGDGTRLSIL.

This clone occurred many times. The read terminates 3 residues ahead of where the CDR3 ends, so the germline J gene completes it. V is TRBV7-8 and J is TRBJ2-1; D might be TRBD1 or TRBD2, each matching 5 bases. Germline V gives CDR1 SGHVS, CDR2 FQNEAQ. V lost 0 bases, J lost 1 base, and 10 bases lay in between. CDR3 length equals 16 residues. The CDR3 loop is CASSLAEGWSYNEQFF. The DNA read from the CDR3 is TGTGCCAGCAGCTTAGCAGAGGGGTGGTCCTACAATGAG. The full variable domain, with the rest looked up from reference TRBV7-8 and TRBJ2-1, is GAGVSQSPRYKVAKRGQDVALRCDPISGHVSLFWYQQALGQGPEFLTYFQNEAQLDKSGLPSDRFFAERPEGSVSTLKIQRTQQEDSAVYLCASSLAEGWSYNEQFFGPGTRLTVL.

Regarding this clone: From the germline J gene comes the end of the CDR3, since the read stops 3 residues before it. The chain combines TRBV2 with TRBJ2-1; 10 nucleotides agree with TRBD1. Germline CDR1 and CDR2: SNHLY and FYNNEI. CDR3 length: 15 residues. The V gene end was trimmed by 6 bases and the J gene end by 7 bases; junction bases not matched to a gene: 9. Partial CDR3 DNA: TGTGCCAGCAGCCCCCCCGGACAGGGGGTGAATGAG. It codes for CASSPPGQGVNE. The full CDR3 protein is CASSPPGQGVNEQFF.

For this clone: The observed sequence ends 3 residues before the CDR3 terminus, with the missing tail filled in from the germline J gene. The chain recombines TRBV20-1 with TRBJ1-4; D may be TRBD1 (6 bases). This CDR3 contains 14 residues. Looked up from germline, CDR1 is DFQATT and CDR2 is SNEGSKA (reference sequence). V lost 5 bases to trimming and J lost 4 bases, with 14 bases between them. The chain's CDR3 is CSAPRGAGNEKLFF. The sequenced CDR3 bases are TGCAGTGCTCCCAGGGGCGCGGGTAATGAAAAA.

A remark on this clone: From the germline J gene comes the end of the CDR3, since the read stops 3 residues before it. This sequence joins TRBV19 and TRBJ2-5; perhaps TRBD2 as D (5 bases). The germline V and J ends were trimmed by 5 bases and 4 bases, with 14 bases remaining between them. Germline V gene data show CDR1 as LNHDA and CDR2 as SQIVND (reference sequence). The CDR3 consists of 14 residues. The CDR3 sequence: CASSPAGFRETQYF. CDR3 DNA (partial): TGTGCCAGTAGTCCGGCGGGTTTCCGAGAGACC.

Many counts were recorded for this clone. The read terminates 3 residues ahead of where the CDR3 ends, so the germline J gene completes it. J is TRBJ1-2 and V is TRBV5-6; no clear D. V lost 1 base, J lost 0 bases, and 10 bases lay in between. The CDR3 is 15 amino acids. Germline assignment: CDR1 SGHDT and CDR2 YYEEEE. The part of the CDR3 DNA that was read is TGTGCCAGCAGCTTGTACTCACGGTCTAACTATGGC. Protein sequence: CASSLYSRSNYG. The CDR3, in full, reads CASSLYSRSNYGYTF.

Worth noting for this clone: The read terminates 3 residues before the CDR3 end, so the remaining end is supplied by the germline J gene. The chain carries TRBV19 and TRBJ2-6; D unclear. The V end was cut by 8 bases, the J end by 0 bases, with 5 bases between. The CDR3 covers 13 residues. Germline CDR1 is LNHDA and CDR2 is SQIVND (reference sequence). CDR3 region: CASLLSGANVLTF. The CDR3 bases that were read are TGTGCCAGTCTACTCTCTGGGGCCAACGTC.

This clone was counted at least ten times. The CDR3 extends 3 residues past the end of the read, so its final part is completed from the germline J gene. The gene calls are TRBV29-1 and TRBJ2-7; 7 bases line up with TRBD1. V gave up 5 bases and J gave up 3 bases; unmatched junction bases: 7. Germline V gives CDR1 SQVTM, CDR2 ANQGSEA. The CDR3 totals 13 residues. This CDR3 is CSVPGTDYYEQYF. CDR3 DNA, as far as it was read: TGCAGCGTTCCCGGGACAGACTACTACGAG.

This clone was picked up a small number of times. The read ends 3 residues early relative to the CDR3; the germline J gene fills the gap. The chain employs TRBV18 and TRBJ1-5; 9 nucleotides match TRBD1. The CDR3 has 15 residues. CDR1 and CDR2 from the germline V gene are KGHSH and LQKENI. With 6 bases clipped from V and 9 bases from J, the junction kept 12 bases outside the gene matches. The CDR3 is CASSQGTGSYRPQHF. CDR3 DNA, as far as it was read: TGTGCCAGCTCGCAGGGGACAGGGTCTTACAGGCCC.

This clone has at least ten counts. The CDR3 end falls 3 residues outside the read, so it is completed with the germline J gene. The gene calls are TRBV29-1 and TRBJ2-1, with 10 nucleotides matching TRBD2. J was trimmed by 0 bases and V by 3 bases; bases with no gene match: 8. Germline CDR1 and CDR2: SQVTM and ANQGSEA. The CDR3 is 17 amino acids. CDR3: CSVETSGPTSSYNEQFF. The covered CDR3 bases are TGCAGCGTTGAGACTAGCGGGCCAACAAGCTCCTACAATGAG.

Comments on this clone: The read falls 3 residues short of the CDR3 end, and the missing part is taken from the germline J gene. V and J are TRBV2 and TRBJ1-5; D is possibly TRBD1 (5 bases). The CDR3 extends over 14 amino acids. Germline loops: CDR1 SNHLY, CDR2 FYNNEI. Trimming pared 8 bases from V and 2 bases from J, leaving 13 bases between. The CDR3 is CASGAREGNQPQHF. The sequenced part of the CDR3 DNA is TGTGCCAGCGGGGCCCGGGAGGGCAATCAGCCC.

This clone was counted only a few times. The DNA ends 3 residues before the CDR3 does, and the rest of the CDR3 is filled in from the germline J gene. The V call is TRBV6-1, the J call TRBJ1-1, with D possibly TRBD1 on 6 matching bases. The CDR3 is 15 residues long. Trimming took off 2 bases at V and 5 bases at J, with 15 bases between the two ends. CDR1 MNHNS and CDR2 SASEGT come from the germline V gene. CDR3 DNA (partial): TGTGCCAGCAGTGAATCATTTACAGGGAATACTGAA. Its protein product is CASSESFTGNTE. The CDR3 reads in full as CASSESFTGNTEAFF.

This clone came up a few times. The read finishes 3 residues shy of the CDR3 end, and the germline J gene is used to complete it. V usage is TRBV6-1 and J usage is TRBJ2-7; 15 bases fit TRBD2. V was clipped by 4 bases and J by 4 bases; unmatched bases: 2. This CDR3 region has 15 residues. Germline CDR1 is MNHNS and CDR2 is SASEGT. The sequenced CDR3 bases are TGTGCCAGCAGTGGGACTAGCGGGGGGGAGTACGAG. Protein: CASSGTSGGEYE. The entire CDR3 reads CASSGTSGGEYEQYF.

With respect to this clone: Sequencing ends 3 residues short of the CDR3 end; the germline J gene provides the rest. V gene TRBV7-3 combines with J gene TRBJ2-5; 14 nucleotides agree with TRBD2. The CDR3 sequence is 17 residues long. The germline CDR1 and CDR2 sequences are SGHTA and FQGTGA. Losses at the gene ends were 3 bases for V and 4 bases for J; bases not matched to a gene: 7. The CDR3 DNA, read in part, is TGTGCCAGCAGCTTGGGGACTAGCGGGAGTCGTAGAGAGACC. Protein sequence: CASSLGTSGSRRET. The full CDR3 protein is CASSLGTSGSRRETQYF.

With respect to this clone: The CDR3 goes on 3 residues after the read ends, and that part is filled in from the germline J gene. J is TRBJ1-1 and V is TRBV7-2, with D hard to call. V was clipped by 2 bases and J by 1 base, with 5 bases between them. CDR1 is SGHTA, CDR2 FQGNSA, per germline. The length of the CDR3 is 13 residues. The CDR3 sequence: CASSLQRNTEAFF. The part of the CDR3 DNA that was read is TGTGCCAGCAGCTTACAGCGGAACACTGAA.